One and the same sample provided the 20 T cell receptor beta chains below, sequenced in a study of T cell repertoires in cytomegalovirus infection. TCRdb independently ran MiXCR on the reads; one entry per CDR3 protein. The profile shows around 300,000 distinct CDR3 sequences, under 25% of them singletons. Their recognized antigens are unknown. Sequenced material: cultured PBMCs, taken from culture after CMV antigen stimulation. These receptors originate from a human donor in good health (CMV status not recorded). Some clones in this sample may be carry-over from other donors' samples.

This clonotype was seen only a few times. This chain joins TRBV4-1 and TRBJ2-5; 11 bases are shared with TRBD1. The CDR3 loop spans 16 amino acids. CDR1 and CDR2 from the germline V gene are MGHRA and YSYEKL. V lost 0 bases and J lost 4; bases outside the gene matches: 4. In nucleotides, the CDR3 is TGCGCCAGCAGCCAAGAAGCTGGGACAGGGGGAGAGACCCAGTACTTC. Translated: CASSQEAGTGGETQYF.

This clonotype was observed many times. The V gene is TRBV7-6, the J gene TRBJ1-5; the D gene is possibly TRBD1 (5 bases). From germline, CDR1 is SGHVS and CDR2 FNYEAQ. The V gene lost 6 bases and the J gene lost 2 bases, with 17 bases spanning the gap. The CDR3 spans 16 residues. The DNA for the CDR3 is TGTGCCAGCAGTTCGATCAGACAGTGGGGCAATCAGCCCCAGCATTTT. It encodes CASSSIRQWGNQPQHF.

The CDR3 is CASSLVSRGTHSYEQYV. CDR3 in DNA: TGTGCCAGCAGCTTGGTGAGTCGGGGGACCCACTCCTACGAGCAGTACGTC. The chain joins TRBV5-6 to TRBJ2-7; D is possibly TRBD2 (6 bases). CDR1 is SGHDT and CDR2 is YYEEEE in the germline V gene. The CDR3 covers 17 residues. V was clipped by 0 bases and J by 0 bases, with 16 bases between them.

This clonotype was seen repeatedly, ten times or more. The CDR3 spells CASSLDRQKLFF. DNA of the CDR3: TGTGCCAGCAGCTTGGACAGGCAAAAACTGTTTTTT. This rearrangement joins TRBV7-2 to TRBJ1-4; TRBD1 agrees at 7 bases. Trimming cost V 3 bases and J 9 bases; bases outside gene matches: 1. The CDR3 runs to 12 residues. Looked up from germline, CDR1 is SGHTA and CDR2 is FQGNSA.

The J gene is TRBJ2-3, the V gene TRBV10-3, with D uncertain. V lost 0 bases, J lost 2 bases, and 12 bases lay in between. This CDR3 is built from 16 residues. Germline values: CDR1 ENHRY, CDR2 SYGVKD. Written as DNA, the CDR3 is TGTGCCATCAGTGAGTCGGGCGAAGGCCTCACAGATACGCAGTATTTT. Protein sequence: CAISESGEGLTDTQYF.

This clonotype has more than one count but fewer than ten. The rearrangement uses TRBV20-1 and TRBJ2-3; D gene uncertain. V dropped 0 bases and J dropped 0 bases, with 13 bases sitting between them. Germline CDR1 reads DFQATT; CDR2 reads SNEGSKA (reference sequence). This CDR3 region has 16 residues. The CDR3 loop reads CSARDPMALSTDTQYF. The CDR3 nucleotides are TGCAGTGCTAGAGACCCAATGGCGCTTAGCACAGATACGCAGTATTTT.

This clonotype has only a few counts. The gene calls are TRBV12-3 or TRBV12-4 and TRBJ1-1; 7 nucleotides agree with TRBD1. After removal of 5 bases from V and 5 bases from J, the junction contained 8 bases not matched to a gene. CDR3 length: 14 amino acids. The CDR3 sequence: CASSTGQTGTEAFF. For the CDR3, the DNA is TGTGCCAGCAGTACGGGACAGACGGGGACTGAAGCTTTCTTT.

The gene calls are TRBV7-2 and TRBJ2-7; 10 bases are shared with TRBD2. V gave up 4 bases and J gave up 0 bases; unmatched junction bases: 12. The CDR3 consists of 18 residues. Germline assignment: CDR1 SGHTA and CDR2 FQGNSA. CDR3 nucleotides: TGTGCCAGCAGCTCCAAAGATGGACTAGCGGAGAGCTCCTACGAGCAGTACGTC. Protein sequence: CASSSKDGLAESSYEQYV.

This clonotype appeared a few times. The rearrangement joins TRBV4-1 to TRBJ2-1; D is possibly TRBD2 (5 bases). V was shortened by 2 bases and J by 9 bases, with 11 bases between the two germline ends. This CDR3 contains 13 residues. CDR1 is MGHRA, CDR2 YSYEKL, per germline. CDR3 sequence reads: CASSQRDGSEQFF. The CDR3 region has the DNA TGCGCCAGCAGCCAACGGGATGGTAGTGAGCAGTTCTTC.

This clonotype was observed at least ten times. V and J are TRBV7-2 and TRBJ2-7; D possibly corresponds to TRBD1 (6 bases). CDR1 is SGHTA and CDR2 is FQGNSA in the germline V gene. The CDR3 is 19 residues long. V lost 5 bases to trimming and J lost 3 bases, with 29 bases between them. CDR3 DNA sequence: TGTGCCAGCAGCGCTGGCCGGGACACCGAATCCCTAATCTTCTACGAGCAGTACGTC. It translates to CASSAGRDTESLIFYEQYV.

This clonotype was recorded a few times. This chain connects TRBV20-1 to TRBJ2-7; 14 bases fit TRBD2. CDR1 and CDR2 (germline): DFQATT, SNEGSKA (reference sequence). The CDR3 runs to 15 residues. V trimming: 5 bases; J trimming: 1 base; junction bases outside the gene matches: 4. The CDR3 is CSAGRLAGGSYEQYF. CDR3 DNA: TGCAGTGCTGGGCGACTAGCGGGAGGGTCCTACGAGCAGTACTTC.

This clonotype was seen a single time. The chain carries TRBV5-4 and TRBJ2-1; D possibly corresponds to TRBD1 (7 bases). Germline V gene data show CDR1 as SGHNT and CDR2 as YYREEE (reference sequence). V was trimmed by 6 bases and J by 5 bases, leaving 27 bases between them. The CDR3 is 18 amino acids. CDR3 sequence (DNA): TGTGCCAGCACCCATTACATCAGGGGGGCAGGTAGACACAATGAGCAGTTCTTC. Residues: CASTHYIRGAGRHNEQFF.

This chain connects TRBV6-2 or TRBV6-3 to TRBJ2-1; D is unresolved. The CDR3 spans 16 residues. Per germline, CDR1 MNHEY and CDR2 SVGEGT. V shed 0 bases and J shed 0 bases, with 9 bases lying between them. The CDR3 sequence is CASSYSAYSSYNEQFF. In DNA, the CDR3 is TGTGCCAGCAGTTACTCGGCCTACAGCTCCTACAATGAGCAGTTCTTC.

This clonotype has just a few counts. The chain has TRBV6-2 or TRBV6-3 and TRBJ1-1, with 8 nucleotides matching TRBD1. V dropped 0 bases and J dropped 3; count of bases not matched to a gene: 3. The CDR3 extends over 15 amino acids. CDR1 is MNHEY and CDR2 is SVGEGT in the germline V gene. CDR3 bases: TGTGCCAGCAGTTACTCGGACAGGGATGACACTGAAGCTTTCTTT. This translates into CASSYSDRDDTEAFF.

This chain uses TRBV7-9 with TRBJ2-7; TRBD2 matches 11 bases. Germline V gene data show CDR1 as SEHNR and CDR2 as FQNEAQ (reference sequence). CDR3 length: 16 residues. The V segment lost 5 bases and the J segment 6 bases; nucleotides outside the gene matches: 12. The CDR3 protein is CASSPRTSGSVPEQYF. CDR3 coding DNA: TGTGCCAGCAGCCCACGTACTAGCGGGAGTGTACCCGAGCAGTACTTC.

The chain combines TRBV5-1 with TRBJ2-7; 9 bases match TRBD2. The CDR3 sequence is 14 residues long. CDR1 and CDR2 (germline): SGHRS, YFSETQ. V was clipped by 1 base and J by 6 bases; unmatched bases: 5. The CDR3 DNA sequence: TGCGCCAGCAGCTTGCTTAGCGGGAGTCGCGAGCAGTACTTC. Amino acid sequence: CASSLLSGSREQYF. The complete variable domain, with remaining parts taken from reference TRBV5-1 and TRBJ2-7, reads KAGVTQTPRYLIKTRGQQVTLSCSPISGHRSVSWYQQTPGQGLQFLFEYFSETQRNKGNFPGRFSGRQFSNSRSEMNVSTLELGDSALYLCASSLLSGSREQYFGPGTRLTVT.

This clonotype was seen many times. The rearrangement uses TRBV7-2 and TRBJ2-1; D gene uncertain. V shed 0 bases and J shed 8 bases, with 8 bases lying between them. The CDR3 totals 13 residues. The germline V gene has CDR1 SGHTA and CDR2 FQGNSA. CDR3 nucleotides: TGTGCCAGCAGCTTAGCTAGAGACGATGAGCAGTTCTTC. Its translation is CASSLARDDEQFF.

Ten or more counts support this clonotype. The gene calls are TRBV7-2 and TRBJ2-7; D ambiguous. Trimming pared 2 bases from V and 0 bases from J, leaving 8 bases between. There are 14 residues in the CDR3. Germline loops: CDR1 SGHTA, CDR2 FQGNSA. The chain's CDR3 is CASSLIMPSYEQYF. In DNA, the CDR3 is TGTGCCAGCAGCTTAATTATGCCCTCCTACGAGCAGTACTTC.

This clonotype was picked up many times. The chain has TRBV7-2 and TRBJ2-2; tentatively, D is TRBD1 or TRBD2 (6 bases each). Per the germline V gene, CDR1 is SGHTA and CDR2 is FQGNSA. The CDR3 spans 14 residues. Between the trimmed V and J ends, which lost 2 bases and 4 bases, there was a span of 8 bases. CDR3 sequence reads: CASSLKGGTGELFF. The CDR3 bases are TGTGCCAGCAGCTTAAAGGGGGGCACCGGGGAGCTGTTTTTT.

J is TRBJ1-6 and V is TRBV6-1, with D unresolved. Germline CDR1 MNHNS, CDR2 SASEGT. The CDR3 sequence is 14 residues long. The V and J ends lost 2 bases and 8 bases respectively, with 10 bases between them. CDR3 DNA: TGTGCCAGCAGTGAAAATGTTCGGCATTCACCCCTCCACTTT. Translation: CASSENVRHSPLHF.